This TCR beta chain originates from a study of blood T cells in healthy people across ages. Study-wide results and limits: Age brought a roughly linear fall in TCR beta diversity measured per million T cells. Donors of long life had a larger count of naive CD4+ cells and greater diversity than aged donors. Possibly, changes in expanded clonotypes were confounded because donor CMV status was unknown.

Next came a second PCR, run for about 6 to 12 cycles, which used a sample-barcoded 5' primer along with a J-beta primer mix. From the 5' RACE reads, TCRdb called clonotypes with MiXCR, one entry per CDR3 protein. This table has 800,000 to 950,000 distinct CDR3 sequences, 25% to 35% appearing once. A few counts support this clonotype. Its antigen is currently unknown. Germline values: CDR1 LGHDT, CDR2 YNNKEL (reference sequence). This CDR3 is built from 18 residues. V lost 0 bases to trimming and J lost 0 bases; unmatched junction nucleotides: 6. These same data were also listed under a study on T cells of mothers and their children.

The TCR sequence derives from a woman between 40 and 55 years old in good health. The chain recombines TRBV3-1 with TRBJ2-3; TRBD2 matches 10 bases. The specimen was blood. CDR3 in amino acids: CASSQDLMTSGSTDTQYF. The DNA for the CDR3 is TGTGCCAGCAGCCAAGATCTTATGACTAGCGGGAGCACAGATACGCAGTATTTT.